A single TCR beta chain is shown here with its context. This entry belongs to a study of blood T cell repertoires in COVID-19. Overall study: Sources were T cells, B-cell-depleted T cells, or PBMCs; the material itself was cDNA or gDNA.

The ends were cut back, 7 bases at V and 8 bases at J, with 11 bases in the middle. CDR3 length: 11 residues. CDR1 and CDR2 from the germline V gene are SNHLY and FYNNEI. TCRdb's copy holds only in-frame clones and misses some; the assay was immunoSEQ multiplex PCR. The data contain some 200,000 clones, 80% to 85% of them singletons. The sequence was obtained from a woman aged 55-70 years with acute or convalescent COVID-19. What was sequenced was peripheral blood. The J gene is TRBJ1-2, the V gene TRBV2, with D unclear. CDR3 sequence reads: CASNQGRGYTF. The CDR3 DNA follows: TGTGCCAGCAACCAAGGGAGGGGCTACACCTTC.